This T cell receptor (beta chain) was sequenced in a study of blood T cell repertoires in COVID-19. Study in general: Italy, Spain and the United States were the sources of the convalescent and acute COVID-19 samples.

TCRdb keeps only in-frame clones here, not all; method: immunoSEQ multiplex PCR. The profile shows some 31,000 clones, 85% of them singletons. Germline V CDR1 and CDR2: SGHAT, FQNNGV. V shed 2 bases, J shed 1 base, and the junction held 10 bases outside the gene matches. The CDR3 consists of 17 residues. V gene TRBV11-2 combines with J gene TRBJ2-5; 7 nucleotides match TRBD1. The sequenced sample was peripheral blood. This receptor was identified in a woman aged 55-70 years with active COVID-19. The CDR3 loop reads CASSLRGQAFSQETQYF. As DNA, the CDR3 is TGTGCCAGCAGCTTACGTGGACAGGCGTTCTCCCAAGAGACCCAGTACTTC.